This TCR beta chain stems from a study of T cell repertoires in cytomegalovirus infection. Study background: An indication of both CMV infection and matching HLA type came from public TCR beta signatures.

CDR1 and CDR2 (germline): SGHTA, FQGNSA. CDR3 size: 16 residues. Trimming pared 0 bases from V and 8 bases from J, leaving 17 bases between. One entry per CDR3 protein, called by TCRdb with MiXCR from the reads. The data show 65,000 to 95,000 distinct CDR3 sequences, with roughly 3.5% seen just once and about 4.6% held by the top ten. In its sample, this clonotype was seen a few times. V gene TRBV7-2 combines with J gene TRBJ2-1; the D gene is possibly TRBD2 (6 bases). The sample was PBMCs. This sequence originates from a human donor in good health (CMV status not recorded). Some clones in this sample may be carry-over from other donors' samples. For the CDR3, the DNA is TGTGCCAGCAGCTTAGCCCCTAGACGGCGCGGGGATGAGCAGTTCTTC. It yields the protein CASSLAPRRRGDEQFF.